One sample yielded the 28 T cell receptor beta chains listed below, sequenced in a study of PD-1 blockade in classical Hodgkin lymphoma. The time point is: cycle 4 day 1 (C4D1), after 5 to 7 weeks of nivolumab. Brentuximab vedotin exposure varied, and every patient relapsed after autologous stem cell transplantation. Sequencing used immunoSEQ multiplex PCR; TCRdb keeps in-frame clones, though not all of them. Of around 46,000 clones in the sample, around 89% were seen once. This sample comprised peripheral blood mononuclear cells (PBMCs), obtained before the fourth cycle of nivolumab. These receptor sequences come from a human donor with classical Hodgkin lymphoma.

The chain employs TRBV14 and TRBJ1-2; possible D gene TRBD1, 6 bases. The germline gives CDR1 SGHDN, CDR2 FVKESK. The V end was cut by 0 bases, the J end by 2 bases, with 16 bases between. This CDR3 has 17 amino acids. The CDR3 loop reads CASSQDKGHRDNYGYTF. Here the CDR3 DNA reads TGTGCCAGCAGCCAAGATAAGGGTCACAGGGACAACTATGGCTACACCTTC.

The chain uses TRBV6-5 and TRBJ2-5, with 7 positions matching TRBD2. The CDR3 length is 15 residues. J was trimmed by 4 bases and V by 5 bases; bases with no gene match: 10. Germline V CDR1 and CDR2: MNHEY, SVGAGI. DNA of the CDR3: TGTGCCAGCAGTCCCTCAGACTGGGAGGGAGAGACCCAGTACTTC. As protein: CASSPSDWEGETQYF.

This chain connects TRBV7-9 to TRBJ1-1, with D perhaps matching TRBD1 (5 bases). The V end was cut by 1 base, the J end by 4 bases, with 7 bases between. The germline V gene has CDR1 SEHNR and CDR2 FQNEAQ (reference sequence). This CDR3 is built from 13 residues. The DNA for the CDR3 is TGTGCCAGCAGCTTAGAGGGGATCACTGAAGCTTTCTTT. Amino acids: CASSLEGITEAFF.

The rearrangement uses TRBV11-3 and TRBJ1-1, with 8 positions matching TRBD1. Trimming removed 3 bases from V and 1 base from J; junction bases left unmatched: 4. Germline V gene data show CDR1 as SGHNT and CDR2 as YENEEA. The CDR3 is 15 amino acids. Here the CDR3 DNA reads TGTGCCAGCAGCTTCTGGACAGGGTCGAACACTGAAGCTTTCTTT. It encodes CASSFWTGSNTEAFF.

The rearrangement links TRBV4-2 to TRBJ2-3; 11 bases align to TRBD2. V gave up 1 base and J gave up 1 base; unmatched junction bases: 7. The CDR3 has 18 residues. The germline gives CDR1 LGHNA, CDR2 YNFKEQ. CDR3 region: CASSQGLALAGGTDTQYF. DNA of the CDR3: TGTGCCAGCAGCCAAGGGTTGGCACTAGCGGGAGGCACAGATACGCAGTATTTT.

The V and J genes are TRBV19 and TRBJ2-1; D gene ambiguous. Germline V gene sequence: CDR1 LNHDA, CDR2 SQIVND (reference sequence). CDR3 size: 12 residues. V lost 6 bases and J lost 4, with 7 bases in between. The CDR3 DNA reads as TGTGCCAGTAGCGGAGAATACAATGAGCAGTTCTTC. As protein: CASSGEYNEQFF.

The genes are TRBV5-1 and TRBJ2-5; D not resolved. The germline CDR1 and CDR2 sequences are SGHRS and YFSETQ. The CDR3 loop spans 16 amino acids. Trimming stripped 1 base from V and 1 base from J, with 14 bases between. CDR3 nucleotides: TGCGCCAGCAGCTTGCCAGCGTCGATCATCCAAGAGACCCAGTACTTC. This gives the protein CASSLPASIIQETQYF.

The CDR3 region is CASTLSWGGETQYF. Here the CDR3 DNA reads TGTGCCAGCACTCTAAGTTGGGGAGGAGAGACCCAGTACTTC. The chain employs TRBV2 and TRBJ2-5; a possible D gene is TRBD2 (6 bases). V was cut by 7 bases and J by 4 bases, with 16 bases left in between. Germline V gives CDR1 SNHLY, CDR2 FYNNEI. The CDR3 has 14 residues.

Remarks on this clone: A read error may account for a junction end that differs from germline. CDR3 bases: TGTGCCAGCAGTTTAGCCGGGACAAAAGGGCCTCAGCCCCAGCATTTT. Encoded protein: CASSLAGTKGPQPQHF. V is TRBV7-2 and J is TRBJ1-5; possible D gene TRBD1, 6 bases. The germline CDR1 and CDR2 sequences are SGHTA and FQGNSA. The CDR3 has 16 amino acids. Looking up the rest from reference TRBV7-2 and TRBJ1-5 gives the full variable domain: GAGVSQSPSNKVTEKGKDVELRCDPISGHTALYWYRQSLGQGLEFLIYFQGNSAPDKSGLPSDRFSAERTGGSVSTLTIQRTQQEDSAVYLCASSLAGTKGPQPQHFGDGTRLSIL.

This chain joins TRBV27 and TRBJ2-2, with 12 bases lining up with TRBD2. CDR1 is MNHEY and CDR2 is SMNVEV in the germline V gene (reference sequence). V lost 5 bases, J lost 4 bases, and 8 bases stayed unmatched. CDR3 length equals 17 residues. The DNA of the CDR3 is TGTGCCAGCAGTCTCCCTGGACTAGCGGGAATCACCGGGGAGCTGTTTTTT. Translation: CASSLPGLAGITGELFF.

The genes are TRBV14 and TRBJ2-5; a weak D match, TRBD1 (5 bases). The DNA end favors TRBJ2-7, so the J call may be wrong. The CDR3 loop spans 14 amino acids. CDR1 and CDR2 (germline): SGHDN, FVKESK. Here the CDR3 DNA reads TGTGCCAGCACCTCATCCCAGGGAAGCTACGAGCAGTACTTC. This encodes CASTSSQGSYEQYF.

The CDR3 nucleotides read TGTGCCAGCAGCGCCAGCGGGTCTAATGAAAAACTGTTTTTT. Translated: CASSASGSNEKLFF. The rearrangement links TRBV9 to TRBJ1-4; D remains ambiguous. Germline CDR1 is SGDLS and CDR2 is YYNGEE. V lost 3 bases, J lost 3 bases, and 9 bases lay in between. This CDR3 has 14 amino acids.

The chain combines TRBV19 with TRBJ2-1, with TRBD2 matching over 8 bases. There are 13 residues in the CDR3. V was pared by 6 bases and J by 9 bases, with 7 bases of the junction left unmatched. The V gene's germline CDR1 is LNHDA and CDR2 SQIVND (reference sequence). The CDR3 region has the DNA TGTGCCAGTAGCAATCGACTAGCGAGTGAGCAGTTCTTC. Its protein is CASSNRLASEQFF.

The CDR3 nucleotides are TGTGCCAGCAGCTTGGAGCTACGGACAGCTAATGAAAAACTGTTTTTT. Translating gives CASSLELRTANEKLFF. The chain combines TRBV5-6 with TRBJ1-4; tentatively, D is TRBD1 (6 bases). Germline loops: CDR1 SGHDT, CDR2 YYEEEE. The V end lost 0 bases, the J end lost 3 bases, and 12 bases lay between the germline ends. This CDR3 contains 16 residues.

This clone was picked up one time. The chain employs TRBV2 and TRBJ1-3; D not resolved. CDR3 length equals 13 residues. Per germline, CDR1 SNHLY and CDR2 FYNNEI. V lost 3 bases to trimming and J lost 7 bases, with 10 bases between them. This chain's CDR3 is CASSDYQANTIYF. The CDR3 DNA sequence: TGTGCCAGCAGTGACTACCAGGCCAACACCATATATTTT.

The chain uses TRBV5-1 and TRBJ2-6; possibly TRBD2 for D (5 bases). The germline gives CDR1 SGHRS, CDR2 YFSETQ. Trimming shortened V by 3 bases and J by 0 bases, and 13 bases separated the two germline ends. The CDR3 is 17 amino acids. The CDR3 spells CASSYWTFSSGANVLTF. The CDR3 DNA follows: TGCGCCAGCAGCTATTGGACTTTTAGCTCTGGGGCCAACGTCCTGACTTTC.

The V call is TRBV25-1, the J call TRBJ2-7, with 9 bases matching TRBD1. Germline loops: CDR1 MGHDK, CDR2 SYGVNS. Trimming cost V 4 bases and J 1 base; bases outside gene matches: 5. The CDR3 has 15 amino acids. In nucleotides, the CDR3 is TGTGCCAGCAGTGCTCCGGGACAGGGATCCTACGAGCAGTACTTC. It codes for CASSAPGQGSYEQYF.

V usage is TRBV11-3 and J usage is TRBJ2-4; D gene unclear. The CDR3 length is 15 residues. With 5 bases removed from V and 1 base from J, the gap between germline ends came to 12 bases. Per germline, CDR1 SGHNT and CDR2 YENEEA. The CDR3 DNA reads TGTGCCAGCAGCGCCCGGCCTGGGGCCAAAAACATTCAGTACTTC. Protein: CASSARPGAKNIQYF. Full variable domain (missing parts from reference TRBV11-3 and TRBJ2-4): EAGVVQSPRYKIIEKKQPVAFWCNPISGHNTLYWYLQNLGQGPELLIRYENEEAVDDSQLPKDRFSAERLKGVDSTLKIQPAELGDSAVYLCASSARPGAKNIQYFGAGTRLSVL.

This chain links TRBV10-1 with TRBJ2-2, with D tentatively TRBD1 (6 bases). In germline, CDR1 is WNHNN, CDR2 SYGVQD (reference sequence). The V and J ends lost 6 bases and 7 bases respectively, with 6 bases between them. This CDR3 is built from 11 residues. The CDR3: CASRQGGELFF. In DNA form, the CDR3 reads TGCGCCAGCAGACAGGGCGGGGAGCTGTTTTTT.

CDR3 amino acids: CASSQSKGGVDIQYF. DNA of the CDR3: TGCGCCAGCAGCCAGTCGAAGGGAGGGGTGGACATTCAGTACTTC. J is TRBJ2-4 and V is TRBV4-1; TRBD2 aligns across 7 bases. CDR3 length: 15 amino acids. CDR1 and CDR2 (germline): MGHRA, YSYEKL. Trimming removed 3 bases from V and 8 bases from J; junction bases left unmatched: 10.

This chain connects TRBV18 to TRBJ2-5, with a possible D match to TRBD2 (5 bases). The CDR3 spans 13 residues. V was trimmed by 4 bases and J by 4 bases, leaving 10 bases between them. Germline V CDR1 and CDR2: KGHSH, LQKENI. DNA for the CDR3: TGTGCCAGCTCACGCGGACTGGGAGAGACCCAGTACTTC. Its translation: CASSRGLGETQYF.

The genes are TRBV9 and TRBJ2-5, with D possibly being TRBD2 (5 bases). V lost 0 bases, J lost 1 base, and 10 bases lay in between. CDR1 is SGDLS, CDR2 YYNGEE, per germline. CDR3 size: 15 residues. CDR3 nucleotides: TGTGCCAGCAGCGTAGGGAGCGGCAGCCAAGAGACCCAGTACTTC. Protein sequence: CASSVGSGSQETQYF.

This clone was detected only a few times. The V gene is TRBV13, the J gene TRBJ1-1, with 9 bases that match TRBD1. The junction had 4 bases not matched to a gene; V was cut back by 4 bases and J by 4 bases. This CDR3 has 14 amino acids. Germline loops: CDR1 PRHDT, CDR2 FYEKMQ (reference sequence). DNA for the CDR3: TGTGCCAGCAGCTCAGGGACAGGGCCCACTGAAGCTTTCTTT. Protein product: CASSSGTGPTEAFF.

This chain links TRBV5-1 with TRBJ2-7, with 9 bases matching TRBD2. The CDR3 consists of 14 residues. The ends lost 4 bases at V and 6 bases at J; junction bases unmatched: 8. In germline, CDR1 is SGHRS, CDR2 YFSETQ. CDR3 in DNA: TGCGCCAGCAGCCCTAGCGGGAAAGTTGGCGAGCAGTACTTC. Protein: CASSPSGKVGEQYF.

This chain joins TRBV7-6 and TRBJ2-3; TRBD1 agrees at 12 bases. The CDR3 length is 15 residues. Germline CDR1 reads SGHVS; CDR2 reads FNYEAQ. The junction had 5 bases not matched to a gene; V was cut back by 6 bases and J by 4 bases. CDR3 sequence: CASSTGTGGSDTQYF. CDR3 nucleotides: TGTGCCAGCAGTACCGGGACAGGGGGCTCAGATACGCAGTATTTT.

V gene TRBV27 combines with J gene TRBJ2-1, with no clear D. From germline, CDR1 is MNHEY and CDR2 SMNVEV (reference sequence). V lost 1 base to trimming and J lost 8 bases, with 9 bases between them. This CDR3 has 13 amino acids. CDR3 region: CASSLWLRHEQFF. The CDR3 bases are TGTGCCAGCAGTTTATGGCTAAGGCATGAGCAGTTCTTC.

V and J are TRBV6-5 and TRBJ2-7; 12 bases match TRBD2. Germline CDR1 reads MNHEY; CDR2 reads SVGAGI. CDR3 size: 15 residues. With V trimmed by 5 bases and J by 2 bases, 4 bases remained unmatched. For the CDR3, the DNA is TGTGCCAGCAGTCCACTAGCGGGGGGTACCTACGAGCAGTACTTC. This gives the protein CASSPLAGGTYEQYF.

The chain links TRBV29-1 to TRBJ2-1; D remains ambiguous. The CDR3 has 12 residues. Trimming cost V 8 bases and J 10 bases, with 18 bases left between them. Germline CDR1 is SQVTM and CDR2 is ANQGSEA. The CDR3 sequence is CSTGNTDGEQFF. CDR3 nucleotide sequence: TGCAGCACCGGCAATACGGATGGGGAGCAGTTCTTC.